Presented here are 31 T cell receptor beta chains from one specimen sequenced in a study of human T cells and chemical hapten exposure. In TCRdb, the RACE reads were re-called with MiXCR into one record per CDR3 protein. Seen here are under 450,000 distinct CDR3 sequences, about 6.3% observed once, and the top ten hold roughly 5.4%. Time point: patch test 2, 6 weeks after DPC sensitization. Treatment defined: therapeutic diphenylcyclopropenone sensitization with weekly scalp DPC. The input for sequencing was whole blood, taken in connection with sensitization to the hapten diphenylcyclopropenone (DPC). These receptors were obtained from a woman aged 18-30 years with alopecia areata. Some clones in this sample may be carry-over from other donors' samples.

This clonotype was seen repeatedly, ten times or more. The chain recombines TRBV7-9 with TRBJ1-1; tentatively, D is TRBD1 (5 bases). With 1 base removed from V and 10 bases from J, the gap between germline ends came to 19 bases. Germline CDR1 SEHNR, CDR2 FQNEAQ (reference sequence). The CDR3 extends over 15 amino acids. CDR3 coding DNA: TGTGCCAGCAGCTTAGGATCCCCTTTCCGGGACTTAGCTTTCTTT. Translated: CASSLGSPFRDLAFF.

This clonotype has a handful of counts. V usage is TRBV7-9 and J usage is TRBJ1-1; D may be TRBD1 (5 bases). Trimming took 1 base from V and 2 from J, leaving 17 bases between them. CDR3 size: 17 residues. Germline V CDR1 and CDR2: SEHNR, FQNEAQ (reference sequence). In nucleotides, the CDR3 is TGTGCCAGCAGCTTAGTGGCGAACAGGTTCGGAAACACTGAAGCTTTCTTT. Translated: CASSLVANRFGNTEAFF.

This clonotype was picked up a small number of times. V and J are TRBV12-3 or TRBV12-4 and TRBJ1-6, with a weak D call TRBD1 (6 bases). The CDR3 runs 14 residues. V shed 6 bases and J shed 5 bases, with 11 bases lying between them. This CDR3 is CASRWTADNSPLHF. The CDR3 DNA reads TGTGCCAGCAGATGGACAGCAGATAATTCACCCCTCCACTTT.

The chain has TRBV6-1 and TRBJ2-1; 7 bases line up with TRBD2. The ends lost 5 bases at V and 8 bases at J; junction bases unmatched: 18. The CDR3 covers 17 residues. Germline V gene lookup returns CDR1 MNHNS and CDR2 SASEGT. The CDR3 region has the DNA TGTGCCAGCAGTACCCTATACTTGCGGACTAGACGGCATGAGCAGTTCTTC. It translates to CASSTLYLRTRRHEQFF.

Many counts were recorded for this clonotype. This sequence joins TRBV5-1 and TRBJ1-2; TRBD1 is a possible D gene (5 bases). The germline V gene encodes CDR1 SGHRS and CDR2 YFSETQ. The CDR3 runs 18 residues. Trimming took off 10 bases at V and 4 bases at J, with 32 bases between the two ends. The CDR3 DNA follows: TGCGCCTCGACCTCCTCCGGGAAGGCAGGGAACCGTCCCTATGGCTACACCTTC. This codes for CASTSSGKAGNRPYGYTF.

V and J are TRBV7-2 and TRBJ1-4; D is unclear. The CDR3 totals 17 residues. Germline CDR1 is SGHTA and CDR2 is FQGNSA. V lost 1 base to trimming and J lost 7 bases, with 19 bases between them. The CDR3 loop is CASSLGRDTNLAEKLFF. The CDR3 DNA follows: TGTGCCAGCAGCTTAGGGAGAGACACGAATTTGGCTGAAAAACTGTTTTTT.

This clonotype was recorded a few times. The V and J genes are TRBV13 and TRBJ2-3; the D is unclear. CDR1 and CDR2 (germline): PRHDT, FYEKMQ (reference sequence). The CDR3 loop spans 15 amino acids. Between the trimmed V and J ends, which lost 5 bases and 0 bases, there was a span of 12 bases. This CDR3 reads CASSLQKGSTDTQYF. The DNA for the CDR3 is TGTGCCAGCAGCCTGCAAAAGGGTAGCACAGATACGCAGTATTTT. The full variable domain, its missing parts supplied by reference TRBV13 and TRBJ2-3, is AAGVIQSPRHLIKEKRETATLKCYPIPRHDTVYWYQQGPGQDPQFLISFYEKMQSDKGSIPDRFSAQQFSDYHSELNMSSLELGDSALYFCASSLQKGSTDTQYFGPGTRLTVL.

The V call is TRBV5-1, the J call TRBJ2-5, with D unresolved. With 0 bases removed from V and 6 bases from J, the gap between germline ends came to 18 bases. This CDR3 spans 16 amino acids. The germline V gene has CDR1 SGHRS and CDR2 YFSETQ. For the CDR3, the DNA is TGCGCCAGCAGCTTGGGGAGTGGATACGGCGGAAAGACCCAGTACTTC. Protein: CASSLGSGYGGKTQYF.

This clonotype has just a few counts. This sequence joins TRBV7-9 and TRBJ1-4; D is uncertain. The CDR3 consists of 10 residues. V was cut by 6 bases and J by 7 bases, with 3 bases left in between. Germline V gene sequence: CDR1 SEHNR, CDR2 FQNEAQ (reference sequence). The CDR3 reads CASSGEKLFF. The CDR3 region has the DNA TGTGCCAGCAGTGGTGAAAAACTGTTTTTT.

This clonotype was picked up many times. The V and J genes are TRBV7-9 and TRBJ2-7, with D maybe TRBD2 (7 bases). In germline, CDR1 is SEHNR, CDR2 FQNEAQ (reference sequence). Deletions cut 8 bases from V and 6 bases from J, with 17 bases between. The CDR3 is 13 amino acids. The chain's CDR3 is CASSIGGAGEQYF. Here the CDR3 DNA reads TGTGCCAGCTCCATAGGGGGGGCAGGCGAGCAGTACTTC.

The rearrangement links TRBV9 to TRBJ1-2; D is unresolved. The ends were cut back, 4 bases at V and 4 bases at J, with 17 bases in the middle. CDR3 length: 15 residues. Germline V lookup: CDR1 SGDLS, CDR2 YYNGEE. For the CDR3, the DNA is TGTGCCAGCAGCTCAGCTGGGGTAGTTGGCTATGGCTACACCTTC. It yields the protein CASSSAGVVGYGYTF.

This clonotype was counted only a few times. V gene TRBV2 combines with J gene TRBJ1-5; D gene uncertain. Germline assignment: CDR1 SNHLY and CDR2 FYNNEI. This CDR3 contains 14 residues. V dropped 4 bases and J dropped 0 bases, with 7 bases sitting between them. This chain's CDR3 is CASSGEYSNQPQHF. The CDR3 DNA is TGTGCCAGCAGTGGGGAGTATAGCAATCAGCCCCAGCATTTT.

In its sample, this clonotype was seen a few times. The V and J genes are TRBV10-3 and TRBJ2-5, with 11 bases that match TRBD2. Trimming cost V 2 bases and J 14 bases; bases outside gene matches: 4. This CDR3 contains 12 residues. CDR1 and CDR2 from the germline V gene are ENHRY and SYGVKD. The DNA of the CDR3 is TGTGCCATCAGTGAGCGAGGACTAGCGGGCTACTTC. Protein sequence: CAISERGLAGYF.

This clonotype was counted only a few times. This chain uses TRBV6-2 or TRBV6-3 with TRBJ2-3; 10 positions agree with TRBD2. CDR3 length: 13 residues. Trimming at V came to 7 bases and at J to 5 bases, leaving 3 bases not matched to a gene. Germline V gene lookup returns CDR1 MNHEY and CDR2 SVGEGT. The CDR3 coding sequence is TGTGCCAGCAATGTAGCGGGGGGAGATACGCAGTATTTT. Its translation: CASNVAGGDTQYF.

The chain combines TRBV10-3 with TRBJ1-5, with 7 bases lining up with TRBD1. Germline-derived CDR1 and CDR2 are ENHRY and SYGVKD. The V segment lost 3 bases and the J segment 3 bases; nucleotides outside the gene matches: 5. CDR3 size: 15 residues. CDR3: CAISDSTGDNQPQHF. In DNA, the CDR3 is TGTGCCATCAGTGATTCTACAGGGGACAATCAGCCCCAGCATTTT.

V usage is TRBV5-1 and J usage is TRBJ2-1; D not certain. Germline CDR1 is SGHRS and CDR2 is YFSETQ. The V and J ends lost 2 bases and 9 bases respectively, with 21 bases between them. The CDR3 consists of 16 residues. DNA for the CDR3: TGCGCCAGCAGCTTAATGGCAGCAGACCCAGGAATTGAGCAGTTCTTC. It codes for CASSLMAADPGIEQFF.

This clonotype showed up just a few times. The chain has TRBV7-6 and TRBJ2-5; a possible D gene is TRBD2 (5 bases). V was cut by 3 bases and J by 5 bases, with 16 bases left in between. Germline CDR1 SGHVS, CDR2 FNYEAQ. CDR3 size: 15 residues. The CDR3 region has the DNA TGTGCCAGCAGCTTGGCAGCCCGAGCGGAGGAGACCCAGTACTTC. This codes for CASSLAARAEETQYF.

A remark on this clonotype: With a much larger clone just one base away, this may be a read error. The chain recombines TRBV5-1 with TRBJ2-2; maybe TRBD2 (6 bases). The CDR3 length is 16 residues. Per the germline V gene, CDR1 is SGHRS and CDR2 is YFSETQ. Trimming left V 4 bases short and J 5 bases short, with 18 bases between. In DNA, the CDR3 is TGCGCCAGCAGCCTATCCCTGGGAGGCAGGACCGGGGAGCTGTTTTTT. This sequence encodes CASSLSLGGRTGELFF.

Ten or more counts support this clonotype. This chain links TRBV20-1 with TRBJ1-5, with D perhaps matching TRBD1 (5 bases). Germline V gives CDR1 DFQATT, CDR2 SNEGSKA (reference sequence). Trimming cost V 4 bases and J 2 bases, with 9 bases left between them. This CDR3 is 13 amino acids long. The CDR3 loop is CSANRGGNQPQHF. In nucleotides, the CDR3 is TGCAGTGCTAATAGAGGGGGCAATCAGCCCCAGCATTTT.

This clonotype was counted at least ten times. This rearrangement joins TRBV27 to TRBJ2-1, with TRBD1 matching 9 bases. The V gene end was trimmed by 6 bases and the J gene end by 5 bases; junction bases not matched to a gene: 14. Germline V gives CDR1 MNHEY, CDR2 SMNVEV (reference sequence). The CDR3 is 17 amino acids. As DNA, the CDR3 is TGTGCCAGCAGCCTTGACAGGGGGGGCGCGTGGAACAATGAGCAGTTCTTC. Its protein product is CASSLDRGGAWNNEQFF.

The table lists this clonotype with a few counts. The J gene is TRBJ1-1, the V gene TRBV11-2; 7 bases align to TRBD1. CDR1 and CDR2 from the germline V gene are SGHAT and FQNNGV. V was clipped by 3 bases and J by 4 bases; unmatched bases: 8. The CDR3 extends over 15 amino acids. DNA for the CDR3: TGTGCCAGCAGCTTGACAGGGCGGAGGGGCACTGAAGCTTTCTTT. It is translated as CASSLTGRRGTEAFF.

The rearrangement links TRBV4-1 to TRBJ1-1; D remains unclear. V shed 1 base and J shed 0 bases, with 9 bases lying between them. The V gene's germline CDR1 is MGHRA and CDR2 YSYEKL. The CDR3 sequence is 15 residues long. The CDR3 coding sequence is TGCGCCAGCAGCCAAGTCGTCCGGATGAACACTGAAGCTTTCTTT. It is translated as CASSQVVRMNTEAFF.

The chain is built from TRBV15 and TRBJ2-5; 9 bases map to TRBD1. V lost 0 bases, J lost 5 bases, and 10 bases stayed unmatched. This CDR3 is 17 amino acids long. Germline loops: CDR1 LNHNV, CDR2 YYDKDF (reference sequence). Here the CDR3 DNA reads TGTGCCACCAGCAGAGATGGCCTGGGACAGGGTGGCGAGACCCAGTACTTC. Its protein product is CATSRDGLGQGGETQYF.

This chain connects TRBV6-5 to TRBJ2-4; D unclear. CDR3 length equals 15 residues. CDR1 is MNHEY and CDR2 is SVGAGI in the germline V gene. V dropped 0 bases and J dropped 0 bases, with 6 bases sitting between them. CDR3 protein: CASSYSLLAKNIQYF. The CDR3 DNA follows: TGTGCCAGCAGTTACTCGCTCCTAGCCAAAAACATTCAGTACTTC.

This clonotype was observed at least ten times. The J gene is TRBJ1-6, the V gene TRBV12-3 or TRBV12-4; the D is unclear. Trimming took 0 bases from V and 6 from J, leaving 3 bases between them. The CDR3 sequence is 13 residues long. For the CDR3, the DNA is TGTGCCAGCAGTTTAGCTGCTAATTCACCCCTCCACTTT. This translates into CASSLAANSPLHF.

This clonotype came up a few times. This sequence joins TRBV20-1 and TRBJ2-1, with a weak D call TRBD2 (6 bases). This CDR3 has 14 residues. Trimming left V 0 bases short and J 7 bases short, with 13 bases between. Germline V CDR1 and CDR2: DFQATT, SNEGSKA (reference sequence). In DNA form, the CDR3 reads TGCAGTGCTAGAGACCGCCGACTAGTGAATGAGCAGTTCTTC. It encodes CSARDRRLVNEQFF.

The chain is built from TRBV7-2 and TRBJ2-1; 10 bases align to TRBD1. Trimming at V came to 1 base and at J to 7 bases, leaving 13 bases not matched to a gene. This CDR3 region has 18 residues. Germline V CDR1 and CDR2: SGHTA, FQGNSA. CDR3 in amino acids: CASSLVWDRGISRNEQFF. CDR3 sequence (DNA): TGTGCCAGCAGCTTAGTGTGGGACAGGGGAATCTCGAGGAATGAGCAGTTCTTC.

This clonotype has a handful of counts. The gene calls are TRBV7-2 and TRBJ2-3, with 7 bases aligning to TRBD2. The trim removed 1 base at V and 9 bases at J, leaving 10 bases unmatched. In germline, CDR1 is SGHTA, CDR2 FQGNSA. This CDR3 has 15 residues. As DNA, the CDR3 is TGTGCCAGCAGCTTAGATCAGCTAGCGGTCCAAACGCAGTATTTT. Translation gives CASSLDQLAVQTQYF.

This clonotype occurred many times. The chain is built from TRBV11-2 and TRBJ1-6; D is unresolved. CDR3 length: 15 amino acids. V was cut by 5 bases and J by 3 bases, with 11 bases left in between. Germline CDR1 is SGHAT and CDR2 is FQNNGV. DNA for the CDR3: TGTGCCAGCAGCAGTACCGGGCTCTATAATTCACCCCTCCACTTT. It specifies CASSSTGLYNSPLHF.

There are a few counts of this clonotype. The V and J genes are TRBV20-1 and TRBJ2-7; 13 nucleotides align to TRBD2. Germline CDR1 reads DFQATT; CDR2 reads SNEGSKA (reference sequence). The CDR3 extends over 15 amino acids. Trimming at V came to 0 bases and at J to 5 bases, leaving 4 bases not matched to a gene. The CDR3 here is CSARDFGLAGDEQYF. The CDR3 bases are TGCAGTGCTAGAGATTTTGGACTAGCGGGAGACGAGCAGTACTTC.

In this sample, this clonotype turned up a few times. The V call is TRBV20-1, the J call TRBJ2-3, with TRBD2 matching over 10 bases. The CDR3 is 15 residues long. The germline V gene has CDR1 DFQATT and CDR2 SNEGSKA (reference sequence). The V gene end was trimmed by 2 bases and the J gene end by 5 bases; junction bases not matched to a gene: 7. In nucleotides, the CDR3 is TGCAGTGCTAGACCAGCGGGGGGGCCATTAGATACGCAGTATTTT. The encoded protein is CSARPAGGPLDTQYF.